This T cell receptor (beta chain) came from a study of patients and donors after allogeneic stem cell transplantation. Germline trimming cut 1 base from V and 3 bases from J; bases unmatched to any gene: 7. This CDR3 comprises 18 residues. TCRdb reanalysed the RT-PCR reads using MiXCR and keeps one entry per CDR3 protein. The sample includes about a million distinct CDR3 sequences, roughly 17% of them seen just once. Sequenced sample: blood, either unsorted or a sorted T cell fraction (not recorded which). This receptor was identified in a human donor who was either an allogeneic HSCT recipient or a stem cell or donor lymphocyte infusion donor (not recorded which). It is not recorded whose cells these are; they may come from a transplant donor. The chain links TRBV12-3 or TRBV12-4 to TRBJ2-3; 13 bases line up with TRBD2. As DNA, the CDR3 is TGTGCCAGCAGTTTAGGCCGGACTAGCGGGAGAACTACAGATACGCAGTATTTT. Its protein is CASSLGRTSGRTTDTQYF.